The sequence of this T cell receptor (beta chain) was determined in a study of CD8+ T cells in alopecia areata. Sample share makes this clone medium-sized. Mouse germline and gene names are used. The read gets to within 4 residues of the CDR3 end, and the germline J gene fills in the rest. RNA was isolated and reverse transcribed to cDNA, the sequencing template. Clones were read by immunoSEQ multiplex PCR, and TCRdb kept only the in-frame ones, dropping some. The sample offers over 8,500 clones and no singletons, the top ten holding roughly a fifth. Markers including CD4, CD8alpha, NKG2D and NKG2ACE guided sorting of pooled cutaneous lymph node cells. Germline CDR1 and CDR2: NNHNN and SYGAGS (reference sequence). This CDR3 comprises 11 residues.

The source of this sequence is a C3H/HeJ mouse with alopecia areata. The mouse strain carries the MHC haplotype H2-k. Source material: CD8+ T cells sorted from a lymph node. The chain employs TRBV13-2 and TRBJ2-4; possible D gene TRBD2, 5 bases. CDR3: CASGTENTLYF. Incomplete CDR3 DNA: TGTGCCAGCGGGACTGAAAAC.